These T cell receptor beta chains were read from a single sample in a study of PD-L1 blockade in urothelial cancer. Data came from immunoSEQ multiplex PCR; TCRdb stores just in-frame clones and leaves some out. The repertoire holds about 87,000 clones, roughly 84% seen once, with more than 2% in the top ten. The sequencing used PBMCs, collected around atezolizumab (anti-PD-L1) treatment. Receptor source: a man aged 60 to 69 with urothelial cancer. Each CDR3 is given with its conserved first and last residue. The order of the fields is D gene, J gene, clone size, V gene, CDR3 DNA, CDR3 protein. The D gene is left open where the match is weak. A row's size may be missing; if present it is once, few, many or a size class.

D: TRBD1
J: TRBJ1-2
size: NA
V: TRBV5-4
DNA: TGTGCCAGCAGCCCGTGGGACAGCCGCGTCTATGGCTACACCTTC
CDR3: CASSPWDSRVYGYTF

D: TRBD1
J: TRBJ2-2
size: NA
V: TRBV4-3
DNA: TGCGCCAGCAGCCAAGCGTATTCGCAGGGGGCCCGGGGCGGGGAGCTGTTTTTT
CDR3: CASSQAYSQGARGGELFF

D: NA
J: TRBJ2-1
size: NA
V: TRBV10-1
DNA: TGCGCCAGCAGTGACTTGAGGGTCACCTACAATGAGCAGTTCTTC
CDR3: CASSDLRVTYNEQFF

D: TRBD2
J: TRBJ2-7
size: NA
V: TRBV5-6
DNA: TGTGCCAGCAGCCTGCTGACTAGCGGAGTTTACGAGCAGTACTTC
CDR3: CASSLLTSGVYEQYF

D: NA
J: TRBJ1-2
size: NA
V: TRBV16
DNA: TGTGCCAGCAGCCCCGAGGCGGGGGGCACGAGAGGCTACACCTTC
CDR3: CASSPEAGGTRGYTF

D: NA
J: TRBJ1-5
size: NA
V: TRBV28
DNA: TGTGCCAGCAGCCCCTGGGAGGGGGGCAATCAGCCCCAGCATTTT
CDR3: CASSPWEGGNQPQHF

D: TRBD1
J: TRBJ1-6
size: once
V: TRBV6-1
DNA: TGTGCCAGCAGTGAAACGGGGTTGACAGGGGTCGGTAATAATTCACCCCTCCACTTT
CDR3: CASSETGLTGVGNNSPLHF

D: TRBD1
J: TRBJ1-4
size: few
V: TRBV5-1
DNA: TGCGCCAGCAGCTTCGGGACAGGGAATGAAAAACTGTTTTTT
CDR3: CASSFGTGNEKLFF

D: TRBD2
J: TRBJ2-7
size: NA
V: TRBV15
DNA: TGTGCCACCAGCAGAGATCTGACTAGCGGGAGTGGGGGGGAGCAGTACTTC
CDR3: CATSRDLTSGSGGEQYF

D: TRBD1
J: TRBJ2-4
size: NA
V: TRBV11-3
DNA: TGTGCCAGCAGCCGACAGGGTGAAAACATTCAGTACTTC
CDR3: CASSRQGENIQYF

D: TRBD1
J: TRBJ1-2
size: NA
V: TRBV14
DNA: TGTGCCAGCAGCCAAGATTCCCACAGGGGGCCGGGCTACACCTTC
CDR3: CASSQDSHRGPGYTF

D: NA
J: TRBJ1-2
size: NA
V: TRBV29-1
DNA: TGCAGCGGTGCAACAGGGACTAACTATGGCTACACCTTC
CDR3: CSGATGTNYGYTF

D: TRBD2
J: TRBJ2-1
size: NA
V: TRBV9
DNA: TGTGCCAGCAGCGTCCAAGGACTAGCGGGAGGCTCAAGCTCCTACAATGAGCAGTTCTTC
CDR3: CASSVQGLAGGSSSYNEQFF

D: TRBD2
J: TRBJ2-5
size: NA
V: TRBV9
DNA: TGTGCCAGCAGCGTAGTAGCGGGGGGGGAGACCCAGTACTTC
CDR3: CASSVVAGGETQYF

D: NA
J: TRBJ2-1
size: NA
V: TRBV5-6
DNA: TGTGCCAGCACTCCCTCTATTACCGGTGTCAATGAGCAGTTCTTC
CDR3: CASTPSITGVNEQFF

D: TRBD1
J: TRBJ2-5
size: NA
V: TRBV15
DNA: TGTGCCACCAGCAGGGGGACAGCCGGAGAGACCCAGTACTTC
CDR3: CATSRGTAGETQYF

D: NA
J: TRBJ2-2
size: NA
V: TRBV7-9
DNA: TGTGCCAGCAGTTGGGACATACGTACCGGGGAGCTGTTTTTT
CDR3: CASSWDIRTGELFF

D: NA
J: TRBJ2-7
size: NA
V: TRBV5-1
DNA: TGCGCCAGCAGCGAGCAAGAGCAGGGGACCTCCTACGAGCAGTACTTC
CDR3: CASSEQEQGTSYEQYF

D: NA
J: TRBJ2-3
size: NA
V: TRBV10-1
DNA: TGCGCCAGCTCCGACGGAGTCACAGATACGCAGTATTTT
CDR3: CASSDGVTDTQYF

D: TRBD2
J: TRBJ2-2
size: once
V: TRBV5-5
DNA: TGTGCCAGCAGCGATAGACTAGCGGGGGGGACCGGGGAGCTGTTTTTT
CDR3: CASSDRLAGGTGELFF

D: TRBD2
J: TRBJ2-3
size: NA
V: TRBV5-1
DNA: TGCGCCAGCAGCTTGCTTGGCTTAGCGGGGGGCGGAGATACGCAGTATTTT
CDR3: CASSLLGLAGGGDTQYF

D: TRBD2
J: TRBJ2-3
size: once
V: TRBV5-1
DNA: TGCGCCAGCAGCTTGGGACTAGCGACAGATACGCAGTATTTT
CDR3: CASSLGLATDTQYF

D: TRBD1
J: TRBJ2-7
size: NA
V: TRBV28
DNA: TGTGCCAGCATTCACCGTCCGGGACAGAGCTCCTACGAGCAGTACTTC
CDR3: CASIHRPGQSSYEQYF

D: NA
J: TRBJ2-7
size: NA
V: TRBV27
DNA: TGTGCCAGCGGGCTCTACGAGCAGTACTTC
CDR3: CASGLYEQYF

D: TRBD1
J: TRBJ1-5
size: NA
V: TRBV7-2
DNA: TGTGCCAGCAGCTTAGTAGGTGGGACAGGGGGCGGGAATCAGCCCCAGCATTTT
CDR3: CASSLVGGTGGGNQPQHF

D: TRBD2
J: TRBJ2-7
size: NA
V: TRBV10-3
DNA: TGTGCCATCAGTACCGGGACTAGCGGGTTTTCGAGCTCCTACGAGCAGTACTTC
CDR3: CAISTGTSGFSSSYEQYF

D: TRBD1
J: TRBJ1-1
size: NA
V: TRBV5-1
DNA: TGCGCCAGCACCTTTGACCAGGGACAGGGGGTCTCTGAAGCTTTCTTT
CDR3: CASTFDQGQGVSEAFF

D: TRBD1
J: TRBJ2-7
size: NA
V: TRBV7-2
DNA: TGTGCCAGCAGCTTCCCAGGGGGCCGTAGCTACGAGCAGTACTTC
CDR3: CASSFPGGRSYEQYF

D: NA
J: TRBJ1-4
size: NA
V: TRBV6-6
DNA: TGTGCCAGCAGTTACTCGGTCGGGTCAGGGGATGAAAAACTGTTTTTT
CDR3: CASSYSVGSGDEKLFF

D: TRBD1
J: TRBJ2-6
size: NA
V: TRBV19
DNA: TGTGCCTCCGGGACAGGGAGGACTGGGGCCAACGTCCTGACTTTC
CDR3: CASGTGRTGANVLTF

D: NA
J: TRBJ2-5
size: NA
V: TRBV5-1
DNA: TGCGCCAGCAGCATACAATTCCTGGAGACCCAGTACTTC
CDR3: CASSIQFLETQYF

D: NA
J: TRBJ1-2
size: NA
V: TRBV5-4
DNA: TGTGCCAGCAGCCCGGGAGTTTATGGCTACACCTTC
CDR3: CASSPGVYGYTF